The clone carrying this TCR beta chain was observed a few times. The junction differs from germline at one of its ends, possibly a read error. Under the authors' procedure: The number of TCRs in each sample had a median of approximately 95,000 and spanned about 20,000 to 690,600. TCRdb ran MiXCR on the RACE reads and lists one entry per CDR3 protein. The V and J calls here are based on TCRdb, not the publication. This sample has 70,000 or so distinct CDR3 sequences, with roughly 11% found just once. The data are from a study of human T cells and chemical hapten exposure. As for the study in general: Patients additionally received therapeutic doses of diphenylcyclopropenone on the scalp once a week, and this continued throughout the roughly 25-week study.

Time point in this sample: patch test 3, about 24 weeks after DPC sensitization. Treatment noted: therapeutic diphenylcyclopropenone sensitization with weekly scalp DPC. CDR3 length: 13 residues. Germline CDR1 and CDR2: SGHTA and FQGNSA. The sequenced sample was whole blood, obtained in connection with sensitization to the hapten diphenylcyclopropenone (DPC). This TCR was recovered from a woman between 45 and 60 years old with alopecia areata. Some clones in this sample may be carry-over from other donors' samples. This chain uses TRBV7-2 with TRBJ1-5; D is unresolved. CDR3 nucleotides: TGTGCCAACAGCCTTTCAGGAACTCAGCCCCAGCATTTT. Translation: CANSLSGTQPQHF.